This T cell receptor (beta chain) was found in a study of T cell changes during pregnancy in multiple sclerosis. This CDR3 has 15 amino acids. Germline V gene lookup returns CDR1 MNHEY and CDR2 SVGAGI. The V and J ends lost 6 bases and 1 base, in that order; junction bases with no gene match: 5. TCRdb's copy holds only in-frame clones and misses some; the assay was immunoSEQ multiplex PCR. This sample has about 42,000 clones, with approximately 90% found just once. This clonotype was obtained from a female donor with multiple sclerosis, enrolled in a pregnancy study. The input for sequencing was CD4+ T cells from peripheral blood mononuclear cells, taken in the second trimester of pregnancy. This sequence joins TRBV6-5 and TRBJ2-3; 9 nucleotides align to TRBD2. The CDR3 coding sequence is TGTGCCAGCAGCCTACTAGCGGGCGGCACAGATACGCAGTATTTT. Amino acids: CASSLLAGGTDTQYF.